This entry lists 16 T cell receptor beta chains sequenced from one sample in a study of blood T cell repertoires in COVID-19. The table came from immunoSEQ multiplex PCR; TCRdb's copy has only in-frame clones and leaves some out. The data show hundreds of thousands of clones, around four fifths seen once. Input material: peripheral blood. The receptors were gathered from a woman in her sixties with active or convalescent COVID-19.

This chain connects TRBV2 to TRBJ2-3, with 13 nucleotides matching TRBD2. Germline CDR1 and CDR2: SNHLY and FYNNEI. The CDR3 contains 18 residues. Trimming removed 2 bases from V and 6 bases from J; junction bases left unmatched: 11. The CDR3 region has the DNA TGTGCCAGCAGTGAAAGGGGGACTAGCGGGACTTTCGGGGATACGCAGTATTTT. Amino acid sequence: CASSERGTSGTFGDTQYF.

This chain uses TRBV3-1 (or the pseudogene TRBV3-2) with TRBJ2-3; TRBD2 aligns across 13 bases. With V trimmed by 6 bases and J by 4 bases, 7 bases remained unmatched. Germline V gene lookup returns CDR1 LGHDT and CDR2 YNNKEL (reference sequence). This CDR3 spans 16 amino acids. Written as DNA, the CDR3 is TGTGCCAGCAGTCGATGGACTAGCGGGGGCCCAGATACGCAGTATTTT. Its protein is CASSRWTSGGPDTQYF.

V usage is TRBV10-3 and J usage is TRBJ2-5; the D gene is possibly TRBD2 (6 bases). This CDR3 spans 14 amino acids. The V end lost 3 bases, the J end lost 4 bases, and 12 bases lay between the germline ends. The germline V gene has CDR1 ENHRY and CDR2 SYGVKD. The CDR3 DNA reads TGTGCCATCAGTGACCCGGGACTTCCAGAGACCCAGTACTTC. Its translation: CAISDPGLPETQYF.

The chain has TRBV18 and TRBJ1-4; a possible D gene is TRBD1 (5 bases). V dropped 3 bases and J dropped 0 bases, with 11 bases sitting between them. This CDR3 region has 16 residues. The germline V gene encodes CDR1 KGHSH and CDR2 LQKENI. DNA for the CDR3: TGTGCCAGCTCACCCCGACAGTTTGCAACTAATGAAAAACTGTTTTTT. Its protein product is CASSPRQFATNEKLFF.

J is TRBJ2-3 and V is TRBV19; 9 bases line up with TRBD1. The V gene end was trimmed by 4 bases and the J gene end by 7 bases; junction bases not matched to a gene: 6. The V gene's germline CDR1 is LNHDA and CDR2 SQIVND (reference sequence). The CDR3 length is 14 residues. The chain's CDR3 is CASSTGTGLNTQYF. The CDR3 nucleotides read TGTGCCAGTAGTACGGGGACAGGGCTAAATACGCAGTATTTT.

This clone was observed a single time. V is TRBV5-1 and J is TRBJ2-1; TRBD1 aligns across 8 bases. The ends lost 3 bases at V and 7 bases at J; junction bases unmatched: 6. Germline values: CDR1 SGHRS, CDR2 YFSETQ. The CDR3 runs to 14 residues. The CDR3, as DNA: TGCGCCAGCAGCTCCGAACAGGGGGTAAATGAGCAGTTCTTC. The encoded protein is CASSSEQGVNEQFF.

This chain uses TRBV7-2 with TRBJ1-5; 9 nucleotides align to TRBD1. The junction had 7 bases not matched to a gene; V was cut back by 7 bases and J by 6 bases. The CDR3 consists of 14 residues. Germline V gene sequence: CDR1 SGHTA, CDR2 FQGNSA. CDR3 sequence (DNA): TGTGCCAGCAACCTCGGACAGGGGTTTCAGCCCCAGCATTTT. This translates into CASNLGQGFQPQHF.

The chain uses TRBV6-1 and TRBJ1-6, with 9 bases fitting TRBD1. V lost 1 base and J lost 0; bases outside the gene matches: 4. CDR1 and CDR2 (germline): MNHNS, SASEGT. CDR3 length equals 18 residues. CDR3 bases: TGTGCCAGCAGTGAAGTGGGACAGGGCACCTCCTATAATTCACCCCTCCACTTT. This sequence encodes CASSEVGQGTSYNSPLHF.

This clone has just one count. The chain couples TRBV18 to TRBJ2-5; TRBD2 matches at 13 bases. This CDR3 contains 16 residues. The germline gives CDR1 KGHSH, CDR2 LQKENI. With V trimmed by 4 bases and J by 4 bases, 6 bases remained unmatched. The CDR3 region is CASSRQTSGGAETQYF. In nucleotides, the CDR3 is TGTGCCAGCTCACGACAAACTAGCGGGGGGGCAGAGACCCAGTACTTC.

J is TRBJ2-4 and V is TRBV27; a possible D gene is TRBD1 (5 bases). Looked up from germline, CDR1 is MNHEY and CDR2 is SMNVEV (reference sequence). V dropped 7 bases and J dropped 1 base, with 8 bases sitting between them. The CDR3 is made up of 13 amino acids. The CDR3 DNA follows: TGTGCCAGCAAGGGGTTTGCCAAAAACATTCAGTACTTC. Protein sequence: CASKGFAKNIQYF.

The chain combines TRBV18 with TRBJ1-1; D is unresolved. CDR3 length equals 14 residues. The V gene's germline CDR1 is KGHSH and CDR2 LQKENI. V lost 0 bases to trimming and J lost 8 bases, with 13 bases between them. The CDR3 sequence is CASSPPSGTLEAFF. DNA of the CDR3: TGTGCCAGCTCACCACCAAGCGGTACGCTGGAAGCTTTCTTT.

The chain combines TRBV19 with TRBJ2-1, with D tentatively TRBD1 (6 bases). Deletions cut 1 base from V and 2 bases from J, with 12 bases between. Germline values: CDR1 LNHDA, CDR2 SQIVND (reference sequence). This CDR3 spans 16 amino acids. CDR3 amino acids: CASSIGGGDPYNEQFF. In DNA form, the CDR3 reads TGTGCCAGTAGTATAGGTGGGGGCGACCCCTACAATGAGCAGTTCTTC.

Turning to this clone: The sample has other DNA sequences that encode this CDR3 too. The chain links TRBV18 to TRBJ2-3, with TRBD1 as a possible D gene (5 bases). The CDR3 consists of 15 residues. Germline CDR1 KGHSH, CDR2 LQKENI. Trimming removed 3 bases from V and 0 bases from J, with 10 bases in between. The CDR3 here is CASSPGQLSTDTQYF. The CDR3 coding sequence is TGTGCCAGCTCACCGGGGCAGCTTAGCACAGATACGCAGTATTTT.

The chain links TRBV10-3 to TRBJ2-7, with a weak D call TRBD1 (5 bases). The V end was cut by 7 bases, the J end by 3 bases, with 13 bases between. CDR3 size: 13 residues. Germline V gives CDR1 ENHRY, CDR2 SYGVKD. The CDR3 DNA reads as TGTGCCATCAAAGACCCACAGGACTACGAGCAGTACTTC. Its protein is CAIKDPQDYEQYF.

This chain connects TRBV19 to TRBJ2-1, with 9 positions matching TRBD2. Germline lookup yields CDR1 LNHDA and CDR2 SQIVND (reference sequence). V lost 7 bases, J lost 1 base, and 5 bases stayed unmatched. The CDR3 is made up of 15 amino acids. The chain's CDR3 is CASTARGGSYNEQFF. The CDR3 nucleotides are TGTGCCAGTACCGCGCGGGGGGGATCCTACAATGAGCAGTTCTTC.

The chain has TRBV5-6 and TRBJ1-1; no definite D call. The CDR3 totals 16 residues. Per the germline V gene, CDR1 is SGHDT and CDR2 is YYEEEE. With 1 base removed from V and 0 bases from J, the gap between germline ends came to 13 bases. CDR3 DNA sequence: TGTGCCAGCAGCTTGTATGTCGGGAACTTGAACACTGAAGCTTTCTTT. It specifies CASSLYVGNLNTEAFF.